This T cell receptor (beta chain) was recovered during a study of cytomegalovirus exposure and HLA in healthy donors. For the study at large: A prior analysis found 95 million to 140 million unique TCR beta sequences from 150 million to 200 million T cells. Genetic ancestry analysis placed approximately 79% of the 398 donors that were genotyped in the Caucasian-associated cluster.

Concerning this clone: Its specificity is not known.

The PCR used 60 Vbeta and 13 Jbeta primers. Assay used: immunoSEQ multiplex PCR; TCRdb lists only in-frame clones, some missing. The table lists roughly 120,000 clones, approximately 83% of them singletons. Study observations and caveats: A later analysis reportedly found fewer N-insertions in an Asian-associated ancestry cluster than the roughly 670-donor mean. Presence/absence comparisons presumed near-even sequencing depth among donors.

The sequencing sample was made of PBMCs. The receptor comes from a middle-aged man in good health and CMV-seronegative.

CDR3 in amino acids: CASSRGQGTGAEAFF. The CDR3 region has the DNA TGCGCCAGCAGCAGGGGACAGGGGACGGGGGCTGAAGCTTTCTTT. V is TRBV5-1 and J is TRBJ1-1, with 10 bases identical to TRBD1. The CDR3 is 15 residues long. Per the germline V gene, CDR1 is SGHRS and CDR2 is YFSETQ. V lost 4 bases and J lost 6; bases outside the gene matches: 9.